Presented here are 21 T cell receptor beta chains from one specimen sequenced in a study of blood T cell repertoires in COVID-19 (dated by TCRdb to about 2020). Libraries were made using the immunoSEQ multiplex PCR assay. The immuneACCESS repertoire file appears here via TCRdb, limited to in-frame rearrangements. These files lack a portion of the clones; in checked studies, under half of the deficit traces to unresolved V genes, and the cause of the others is not known. In all, the sample holds 150,000 or so clones, and around 81% of those were seen once. The biggest ten clones account for 3% to 5% of the sample. Sequenced input: peripheral blood. The receptors derive from an older woman with acute or convalescent COVID-19.

The genes are TRBV14 and TRBJ2-1; no firm D call. The CDR3 loop spans 13 amino acids. Trimming took 4 bases from V and 8 from J, leaving 12 bases between them. Germline CDR1 and CDR2: SGHDN and FVKESK. This chain's CDR3 is CASSPLAWDEQFF. CDR3 nucleotide sequence: TGTGCCAGCAGCCCTTTAGCTTGGGATGAGCAGTTCTTC.

This clone was detected only a few times. The chain uses TRBV7-2 and TRBJ2-7; tentative D call: TRBD2 (5 bases). The CDR3 is 15 residues long. Germline-derived CDR1 and CDR2 are SGHTA and FQGNSA. V was trimmed by 6 bases and J by 1 base, leaving 16 bases between them. The CDR3 sequence: CASSLTSVGSYEQYF. CDR3 DNA: TGTGCCAGCAGTCTAACTAGTGTCGGTTCCTACGAGCAGTACTTC.

The V and J genes are TRBV2 and TRBJ1-5; D ambiguous. Between the trimmed V and J ends, which lost 6 bases and 4 bases, there was a span of 22 bases. Germline CDR1 reads SNHLY; CDR2 reads FYNNEI. This CDR3 is built from 17 residues. The CDR3 loop reads CASSADASSLANQPQHF. The CDR3 coding sequence is TGTGCCAGCAGCGCAGATGCCAGTTCTCTAGCAAATCAGCCCCAGCATTTT.

The chain has TRBV7-2 and TRBJ2-7; 13 nucleotides match TRBD2. Germline V gives CDR1 SGHTA, CDR2 FQGNSA. The CDR3 length is 16 residues. J was trimmed by 3 bases and V by 5 bases; bases with no gene match: 7. CDR3 in DNA: TGTGCCAGCAGCGCCGGACTAGCGGGAGCCGTCTACGAGCAGTACTTC. Its translation is CASSAGLAGAVYEQYF.

The J gene is TRBJ2-7, the V gene TRBV6-1, with D hard to call. The ends were cut back, 1 base at V and 12 bases at J, with 19 bases in the middle. Germline values: CDR1 MNHNS, CDR2 SASEGT. This CDR3 region has 14 residues. CDR3 loop: CASSEGSLVLLAYF. CDR3 in DNA: TGTGCCAGCAGTGAAGGCAGCCTCGTCCTTTTAGCGTACTTC.

The chain uses TRBV6-1 and TRBJ1-1, with D maybe TRBD1 (6 bases). The CDR3 spans 14 residues. Germline assignment: CDR1 MNHNS and CDR2 SASEGT. With 3 bases removed from V and 5 bases from J, the gap between germline ends came to 13 bases. In nucleotides, the CDR3 is TGTGCCAGCAGTGACCCCAGGGGATTGACTGAAGCTTTCTTT. This translates into CASSDPRGLTEAFF.

This clone was seen just once. The J gene is TRBJ1-3, the V gene TRBV6-1, with TRBD1 identical over 9 bases. Losses at the gene ends were 4 bases for V and 0 bases for J; bases not matched to a gene: 7. Germline assignment: CDR1 MNHNS and CDR2 SASEGT. There are 17 residues in the CDR3. CDR3: CASSVRTGGPSGNTIYF. The DNA of the CDR3 is TGTGCCAGCAGTGTTCGAACAGGGGGCCCCTCTGGAAACACCATATATTTT.

This rearrangement joins TRBV19 to TRBJ1-2, with D possibly TRBD1 on 6 matching bases. With 7 bases removed from V and 4 bases from J, the gap between germline ends came to 13 bases. This CDR3 has 13 amino acids. CDR1 and CDR2 from the germline V gene are LNHDA and SQIVND (reference sequence). The chain's CDR3 is CASKTRGAYGYTF. The CDR3 DNA sequence: TGTGCCAGTAAGACTCGGGGGGCCTATGGCTACACCTTC.

The chain couples TRBV30 to TRBJ2-1; D may be TRBD2 (5 bases). The germline V gene encodes CDR1 GTSNPN and CDR2 SVGIG (reference sequence). The CDR3 spans 14 residues. Trimming shortened V by 6 bases and J by 2 bases, and 14 bases separated the two germline ends. The DNA of the CDR3 is TGTGCCTGCCCAAAAGAGGGAACCTACAATGAGCAGTTCTTC. This encodes CACPKEGTYNEQFF.

The CDR3 nucleotides read TGTGCCAGCAGCGTAGCTCGGACAGATAATGAAAAACTGTTTTTT. Its protein product is CASSVARTDNEKLFF. This chain connects TRBV9 to TRBJ1-4; D possibly corresponds to TRBD1 (6 bases). Germline V gene data show CDR1 as SGDLS and CDR2 as YYNGEE. This CDR3 spans 15 amino acids. With 0 bases removed from V and 4 bases from J, the gap between germline ends came to 10 bases.

The chain couples TRBV11-3 to TRBJ2-5; 11 bases are a match to TRBD2. The trim removed 5 bases at V and 4 bases at J, leaving 15 bases unmatched. Looked up from germline, CDR1 is SGHNT and CDR2 is YENEEA. CDR3 size: 18 residues. CDR3 sequence (DNA): TGTGCCAGCAGCCTAACCTTACTAGCGGGAGTTTCCCCAGAGACCCAGTACTTC. As protein: CASSLTLLAGVSPETQYF.

This rearrangement joins TRBV6-5 to TRBJ1-1; D might be TRBD1 (5 bases). In germline, CDR1 is MNHEY, CDR2 SVGAGI. The CDR3 runs 14 residues. V was pared by 2 bases and J by 5 bases, with 12 bases between. CDR3 in DNA: TGTGCCAGCAGTTACCAGGGAATTTGGACTGAAGCTTTCTTT. Amino acid sequence: CASSYQGIWTEAFF.

This sequence joins TRBV9 and TRBJ1-6, with 9 bases fitting TRBD1. The V segment lost 3 bases and the J segment 7 bases; nucleotides outside the gene matches: 5. This CDR3 contains 15 residues. Germline CDR1 reads SGDLS; CDR2 reads YYNGEE. CDR3 amino acids: CASSDPGQGNSPLHF. Here the CDR3 DNA reads TGTGCCAGCAGCGACCCGGGACAGGGAAATTCACCCCTCCACTTT.

The rearrangement links TRBV18 to TRBJ1-1; the match to TRBD1 covers 7 bases. The length of the CDR3 is 13 residues. The J segment lost 3 bases and the V segment lost 8 bases, leaving 6 bases of the junction unmatched. Germline V CDR1 and CDR2: KGHSH, LQKENI. CDR3 nucleotide sequence: TGTGCCAGCGTACAGGGGCTGGACACTGAAGCTTTCTTT. This gives the protein CASVQGLDTEAFF.

The chain couples TRBV27 to TRBJ1-6; D call uncertain. V lost 5 bases and J 5 bases, leaving 10 bases between the germline ends. The CDR3 covers 14 residues. Germline V lookup: CDR1 MNHEY, CDR2 SMNVEV (reference sequence). Written as DNA, the CDR3 is TGTGCCAGCAGTGTAGAGCCCAATAATTCACCCCTCCACTTT. Its protein is CASSVEPNNSPLHF.

A note on this clone: Other DNA sequences of this sample code for an identical CDR3. This chain joins TRBV2 and TRBJ1-5, with D possibly being TRBD1 (6 bases). CDR1 SNHLY and CDR2 FYNNEI come from the germline V gene. Trimming took 6 bases from V and 4 from J, leaving 10 bases between them. The CDR3 loop spans 13 amino acids. The CDR3 DNA reads as TGTGCCAGCAGAGACGACAGGAATCAGCCCCAGCATTTT. Translating gives CASRDDRNQPQHF.

The chain links TRBV6-6 to TRBJ2-7, with 7 bases fitting TRBD2. The germline CDR1 and CDR2 sequences are MNHNY and SVGAGI (reference sequence). CDR3 length: 16 amino acids. Trimming at V came to 5 bases and at J to 2 bases, leaving 12 bases not matched to a gene. CDR3 sequence reads: CASSPGRGVPPYEQYF. CDR3 DNA sequence: TGTGCCAGCAGTCCCGGACGGGGGGTCCCTCCCTACGAGCAGTACTTC.

V gene TRBV7-6 combines with J gene TRBJ1-6; no clear D. This CDR3 contains 17 residues. Germline V gene data show CDR1 as SGHVS and CDR2 as FNYEAQ. V was trimmed by 5 bases and J by 6 bases, leaving 20 bases between them. The CDR3 coding sequence is TGTGCCAGCAGCCCCCGGGGAGGGCTGAGTTTTAATTCACCCCTCCACTTT. The encoded protein is CASSPRGGLSFNSPLHF.

The chain employs TRBV29-1 and TRBJ1-2; possibly TRBD1 for D (6 bases). This CDR3 contains 11 residues. Germline V gene sequence: CDR1 SQVTM, CDR2 ANQGSEA. The V end lost 7 bases, the J end lost 13 bases, and 19 bases lay between the germline ends. The CDR3, as DNA: TGCAGCGGACTCACCAGCAAAGGGGGCACCTTC. Residues: CSGLTSKGGTF.

This chain connects TRBV6-1 to TRBJ2-3, with D unclear. From germline, CDR1 is MNHNS and CDR2 SASEGT. The V gene lost 2 bases and the J gene lost 14 bases, with 14 bases spanning the gap. CDR3 length: 12 residues. The CDR3, as DNA: TGTGCCAGCAGTGAACAGGTCAATATTGCGTATTTT. Translation: CASSEQVNIAYF.

This chain joins TRBV30 and TRBJ1-4; D remains ambiguous. The germline V gene encodes CDR1 GTSNPN and CDR2 SVGIG (reference sequence). The V end was cut by 3 bases, the J end by 1 base, with 9 bases between. The CDR3 is made up of 14 amino acids. CDR3 nucleotides: TGTGCCTGGAGGGACTACAGAACTAATGAAAAACTGTTTTTT. Protein: CAWRDYRTNEKLFF. Variable domain in full (rest from reference TRBV30 and TRBJ1-4): SQTIHQWPATLVQPVGSPLSLECTVEGTSNPNLYWYRQAAGRGLQLLFYSVGIGQISSEVPQNLSASRPQDRQFILSSKKLLLSDSGFYLCAWRDYRTNEKLFFGSGTQLSVL.